One sample yielded the 28 T cell receptor beta chains listed below, sequenced in a study of monozygotic twins with inflammatory bowel disease. TCRdb derives one entry per CDR3 protein from the 5' RACE reads, leaving out DNA. In total, the table holds about 300,000 distinct CDR3 sequences. Sequencing was carried out using blood. These receptors all come from a human donor with ulcerative colitis or Crohn's disease, or a healthy co-twin of an affected twin (not recorded which).

The chain joins TRBV20-1 to TRBJ1-2; TCRdb's D call of TRBD1 is untestable without DNA. Germline values: CDR1 DFQATT, CDR2 SNEGSKA (reference sequence). The CDR3 spans 15 residues. This CDR3 is CSARVEGVNNYGYTF.

V usage is TRBV6-2 or TRBV6-3 and J usage is TRBJ2-7; TCRdb's D call of TRBD1 is untestable without DNA. Germline assignment: CDR1 MNHEY and CDR2 SVGEGT. The CDR3 is 14 residues long. The CDR3 loop is CASHPAQERYEQYF.

The chain recombines TRBV7-2 with TRBJ2-7; without DNA, the TCRdb call of TRBD1 cannot be checked. This CDR3 region has 13 residues. From germline, CDR1 is SGHTA and CDR2 FQGNSA. The CDR3 sequence is CASSLGGGLWQYF. The whole variable domain, remainder taken from reference TRBV7-2 and TRBJ2-7, is GAGVSQSPSNKVTEKGKDVELRCDPISGHTALYWYRQSLGQGLEFLIYFQGNSAPDKSGLPSDRFSAERTGGSVSTLTIQRTQQEDSAVYLCASSLGGGLWQYFGPGTRLTVT.

The gene calls are TRBV3-1 and TRBJ1-1. The CDR3 contains 16 residues. Germline V gene sequence: CDR1 LGHDT, CDR2 YNNKEL (reference sequence). The CDR3 sequence is CASSPLGAFGGTEAFF.

The chain is built from TRBV20-1 and TRBJ2-3; lacking DNA, the TRBD1 call made by TCRdb goes unchecked. Germline CDR1 DFQATT, CDR2 SNEGSKA (reference sequence). The CDR3 spans 13 residues. The CDR3 sequence is CSARGRATDTQYF.

This rearrangement joins TRBV20-1 to TRBJ1-5; TCRdb reports TRBD1, a call that lacks DNA to check it against. Germline-derived CDR1 and CDR2 are DFQATT and SNEGSKA (reference sequence). The CDR3 is 13 residues long. CDR3 amino acids: CSAPSGGSQPQHF.

V is TRBV7-2 and J is TRBJ2-2; TCRdb lists TRBD2, though no DNA is available to test this call. This CDR3 has 15 residues. Germline CDR1 SGHTA, CDR2 FQGNSA. The CDR3 sequence is CASSQMRGRTGELFF.

This chain uses TRBV28 with TRBJ2-2; the D call from TCRdb, TRBD2, cannot be confirmed without DNA. CDR3 length: 15 amino acids. The germline gives CDR1 MDHEN, CDR2 SYDVKM. CDR3 in amino acids: CASSSPSSAGGELFF. The full variable domain, rest sourced from reference TRBV28 and TRBJ2-2, is DVKVTQSSRYLVKRTGEKVFLECVQDMDHENMFWYRQDPGLGLRLIYFSYDVKMKEKGDIPEGYSVSREKKERFSLILESASTNQTSMYLCASSSPSSAGGELFFGEGSRLTVL.

The V and J genes are TRBV28 and TRBJ1-2. The CDR3 loop spans 14 amino acids. Germline CDR1 and CDR2: MDHEN and SYDVKM. The chain's CDR3 is CASSLWGGGYGYTF.

The V gene is TRBV6-1, the J gene TRBJ2-4. Germline V gene lookup returns CDR1 MNHNS and CDR2 SASEGT. The CDR3 totals 16 residues. The CDR3 sequence is CASSVGEKGAKNIQYF.

The chain links TRBV5-1 to TRBJ2-1; TCRdb returns TRBD1, unconfirmable since there is no DNA. CDR3 length: 16 residues. CDR1 and CDR2 (germline): SGHRS, YFSETQ. The CDR3 sequence is CASGPKQAITYNEQFF. Looking up the rest from reference TRBV5-1 and TRBJ2-1 gives the full variable domain: KAGVTQTPRYLIKTRGQQVTLSCSPISGHRSVSWYQQTPGQGLQFLFEYFSETQRNKGNFPGRFSGRQFSNSRSEMNVSTLELGDSALYLCASGPKQAITYNEQFFGPGTRLTVL.

The rearrangement links TRBV19 to TRBJ2-4; checking the TCRdb D call of TRBD1 is not possible without DNA. The length of the CDR3 is 15 residues. Looked up from germline, CDR1 is LNHDA and CDR2 is SQIVND (reference sequence). CDR3 residues: CASSSTGKAKNIQYF.

The chain joins TRBV4-1 to TRBJ1-6; TCRdb reports TRBD1, a call that lacks DNA to check it against. This CDR3 contains 15 residues. Germline V CDR1 and CDR2: MGHRA, YSYEKL. CDR3 amino acids: CASSQAQGVNSPLHF.

The rearrangement joins TRBV5-1 to TRBJ2-7; the TRBD1 assignment by TCRdb is unverifiable without DNA. Germline V gives CDR1 SGHRS, CDR2 YFSETQ. The CDR3 sequence is 15 residues long. CDR3 amino acids: CASSLEEGANIKQYF.

The J gene is TRBJ1-1, the V gene TRBV9; the D gene TCRdb calls, TRBD1, cannot be checked with no DNA. There are 17 residues in the CDR3. The germline gives CDR1 SGDLS, CDR2 YYNGEE. CDR3 in amino acids: CASSPIKTRGLGTEAFF.

The V gene is TRBV20-1, the J gene TRBJ1-1; the D call from TCRdb, TRBD1, cannot be confirmed without DNA. Germline loops: CDR1 DFQATT, CDR2 SNEGSKA (reference sequence). CDR3 length equals 15 residues. The CDR3 spells CSARVTGTMNTEAFF.

The genes are TRBV4-3 and TRBJ2-3; TCRdb designates TRBD2, a call that cannot be tested without DNA. Germline values: CDR1 LGHNA, CDR2 YSLEER. The CDR3 is 17 amino acids. CDR3 in amino acids: CASTLRFSRASRDTQYF.

The chain uses TRBV7-8 and TRBJ1-4; with no DNA, the TCRdb D assignment of TRBD1 cannot be verified. CDR3 length: 14 residues. Germline V gene sequence: CDR1 SGHVS, CDR2 FQNEAQ. The CDR3 protein is CASSLTGGREKLFF.

The V and J genes are TRBV11-2 and TRBJ2-5; there is no DNA to check the TCRdb D call of TRBD1. In germline, CDR1 is SGHAT, CDR2 FQNNGV. The CDR3 loop spans 15 amino acids. This CDR3 reads CASSLLGGAKETQYF.

This rearrangement joins TRBV10-2 to TRBJ2-1; with no DNA, the TCRdb D assignment of TRBD1 cannot be verified. Per the germline V gene, CDR1 is WSHSY and CDR2 is SAAADI. CDR3 length equals 15 residues. CDR3 in amino acids: CASSVGNSGYNEQFF.

The gene calls are TRBV6-2 or TRBV6-3 and TRBJ1-2; without DNA, the TCRdb call of TRBD1 cannot be checked. The germline V gene encodes CDR1 MNHEY and CDR2 SVGEGT. The CDR3 length is 14 residues. The CDR3 is CASSYYRGNYGYTF.

The CDR3 loop reads CSVGTGLTDTQYF. This sequence joins TRBV29-1 and TRBJ2-3; absent DNA, TCRdb's TRBD1 call cannot be checked. Germline V gene sequence: CDR1 SQVTM, CDR2 ANQGSEA. CDR3 size: 13 residues.

V usage is TRBV10-1 and J usage is TRBJ2-7; the TCRdb D gene call, TRBD1, has no DNA to confirm it. The CDR3 runs 15 residues. Per the germline V gene, CDR1 is WNHNN and CDR2 is SYGVQD (reference sequence). CDR3: CASSEFRDRASEQYF.

The J gene is TRBJ2-7, the V gene TRBV5-4; the D gene TCRdb calls, TRBD1, cannot be checked with no DNA. Germline CDR1 reads SGHNT; CDR2 reads YYREEE (reference sequence). This CDR3 spans 14 amino acids. This CDR3 is CASSSQDSTYEQYF.

The chain carries TRBV7-2 and TRBJ1-4. This CDR3 has 14 residues. Germline values: CDR1 SGHTA, CDR2 FQGNSA. CDR3 loop: CASSLAGNNEKPFF.

The rearrangement links TRBV6-1 to TRBJ2-1; there is no DNA to check the TCRdb D call of TRBD2. CDR1 MNHNS and CDR2 SASEGT come from the germline V gene. CDR3 length: 14 residues. The CDR3 sequence is CASSPGLVVFEQFF.

The chain uses TRBV7-2 and TRBJ1-5; with no DNA, the TCRdb D assignment of TRBD1 cannot be verified. CDR3 length: 15 residues. Germline lookup yields CDR1 SGHTA and CDR2 FQGNSA. The CDR3 loop is CASSQDRGKSQPQHF.

The genes are TRBV6-2 or TRBV6-3 and TRBJ2-7. Germline CDR1 reads MNHEY; CDR2 reads SVGEGT. This CDR3 contains 14 residues. The CDR3 loop reads CASSYLATAIEQYF.